The 5 T cell receptor beta chains listed next were all sequenced from one sample in a study of neurological immune-mediated disorders. TCRdb itself ran the 5' RACE reads through MiXCR, one entry per CDR3 protein. The table includes around 13,000 distinct CDR3 sequences, less than 7.5% detected once. Material: CD8+ T cells from blood. Receptors were obtained from a woman aged 40-49 years in good health.

This clonotype was observed at least ten times. This chain joins TRBV12-3 or TRBV12-4 and TRBJ1-5; 7 bases fit TRBD1. This CDR3 spans 13 amino acids. Unmatched junction bases numbered 5, after V lost 6 bases and J lost 6 bases. The CDR3 DNA sequence: TGTGCCAGCAGACAGGGGCGCGGTCAGCCCCAGCATTTT. Translated: CASRQGRGQPQHF.

This clonotype was observed many times. An end of the junction does not agree with germline; a read error may underlie this. This chain links TRBV7-9 with TRBJ1-4, with unresolved D. The CDR3 has 14 amino acids. Germline V CDR1 and CDR2: SEHNR, FQNEAQ (reference sequence). CDR3 in amino acids: CASSLLTEIEKLFF. The CDR3 region has the DNA TGTGCCAGTAGCTTACTGACTGAAATTGAAAAACTGTTTTTT.

This clonotype has at least ten counts. The chain combines TRBV20-1 with TRBJ1-1, with no clear D. V was pared by 0 bases and J by 6 bases, with 11 bases between. The germline gives CDR1 DFQATT, CDR2 SNEGSKA (reference sequence). The CDR3 is 13 amino acids. CDR3 bases: TGCAGTGCTAGAGATAGTATTGCGCCTGAAGCTTTCTTT. It codes for CSARDSIAPEAFF.

This clonotype was seen ten or more times. The CDR3: CASSPGDTEAFF. The CDR3 DNA sequence: TGTGCCAGCAGCCCGGGGGACACTGAAGCTTTCTTT. The rearrangement uses TRBV5-6 and TRBJ1-1, with TRBD1 as a possible D gene (5 bases). Per germline, CDR1 SGHDT and CDR2 YYEEEE. V gave up 4 bases and J gave up 3 bases, with 7 bases separating them. This CDR3 comprises 12 residues.

This clonotype was recorded many times. This rearrangement joins TRBV7-8 to TRBJ2-2, with D perhaps being TRBD1 or TRBD2 (5 bases each). The CDR3 length is 17 residues. Germline V gene sequence: CDR1 SGHVS, CDR2 FQNEAQ. Trimming took off 5 bases at V and 1 base at J, with 17 bases between the two ends. CDR3 sequence (DNA): TGTGCCAGCAGCCCCCCCCGGGGCAGGGTGAACACCGGGGAGCTGTTTTTT. The encoded protein is CASSPPRGRVNTGELFF. Drawing the rest from reference TRBV7-8 and TRBJ2-2, the complete variable domain is GAGVSQSPRYKVAKRGQDVALRCDPISGHVSLFWYQQALGQGPEFLTYFQNEAQLDKSGLPSDRFFAERPEGSVSTLKIQRTQQEDSAVYLCASSPPRGRVNTGELFFGEGSRLTVL.